Presented here are 22 T cell receptor beta chains from one specimen sequenced in a study of immune heterogeneity within non-small cell lung tumors. Multiplex PCR was performed with 32 V and 13 J primers, and it amplified TCR beta CDR3. TCRdb reprocessed the multiplex PCR reads via MiXCR and lists one record per CDR3 protein. The table records some 21,000 distinct CDR3 sequences, 28% of them present only once. As template, the study used bulk tumor genomic DNA at 600 ng per sample. Several biopsies per primary tumor were taken during surgery, spaced as far apart as possible. Untreated, newly diagnosed non-small cell lung cancer patients underwent curative surgery. The material sequenced was lung tumor tissue. The receptors stem from a man in his forties with non-small cell lung cancer.

This clonotype has a handful of counts. This chain joins TRBV6-6 and TRBJ2-7; 7 bases fit TRBD1. V shed 2 bases and J 2 bases; nucleotides not matched to a gene: 3. In germline, CDR1 is MNHNY, CDR2 SVGAGI (reference sequence). The CDR3 extends over 14 amino acids. CDR3 nucleotide sequence: TGTGCCAGCAGTTACCGGACAGGACCCTACGAGCAGTACTTC. This codes for CASSYRTGPYEQYF.

The J gene is TRBJ2-5, the V gene TRBV7-9; D possibly uses TRBD1 or TRBD2 (5 bases each). CDR1 is SEHNR, CDR2 FQNEAQ, per germline (reference sequence). The CDR3 runs to 15 residues. The ends were cut back, 3 bases at V and 5 bases at J, with 16 bases in the middle. The CDR3 sequence is CASSFGASTGETQYF. The CDR3 DNA follows: TGTGCCAGCAGCTTCGGGGCAAGCACGGGGGAGACCCAGTACTTC. The whole variable domain, filled in from reference TRBV7-9 and TRBJ2-5, reads DTGVSQNPRHKITKRGQNVTFRCDPISEHNRLYWYRQTLGQGPEFLTYFQNEAQLEKSRLLSDRFSAERPKGSFSTLEIQRTEQGDSAMYLCASSFGASTGETQYFGPGTRLLVL.

The chain links TRBV9 to TRBJ1-3; D unclear. CDR1 is SGDLS, CDR2 YYNGEE, per germline. CDR3 length: 15 amino acids. V was shortened by 4 bases and J by 4 bases, with 15 bases between the two germline ends. The CDR3 protein is CASSPRAGSGNTIYF. CDR3 in DNA: TGTGCCAGCAGCCCTCGGGCGGGGTCGGGAAACACCATATATTTT. The variable domain in full, completed from reference TRBV9 and TRBJ1-3, reads DSGVTQTPKHLITATGQRVTLRCSPRSGDLSVYWYQQSLDQGLQFLIQYYNGEERAKGNILERFSAQQFPDLHSELNLSSLELGDSALYFCASSPRAGSGNTIYFGEGSWLTVV.

The chain employs TRBV6-2 or TRBV6-3 and TRBJ1-5; D might be TRBD1 (6 bases). Trimming removed 0 bases at V and 3 bases at J, with 18 bases between. The CDR3 spans 18 residues. Germline lookup yields CDR1 MNHEY and CDR2 SVGEGT. CDR3 sequence: CASSYSWRGGAHNQPQHF. Here the CDR3 DNA reads TGTGCCAGCAGTTACTCCTGGAGGGGGGGCGCACACAATCAGCCCCAGCATTTT.

Regarding this clonotype: A much larger clone is a single base away; this may be a read error. This rearrangement joins TRBV13 to TRBJ2-7, with D possibly being TRBD1 (7 bases). Germline CDR1 is PRHDT and CDR2 is FYEKMQ (reference sequence). The V and J ends lost 9 bases and 5 bases respectively, with 20 bases between them. The CDR3 extends over 14 amino acids. The CDR3 sequence is CARSRATGRNEQYF. CDR3 coding DNA: TGTGCCAGAAGCCGAGCGACAGGGAGGAACGAGCAGTACTTC. The complete variable domain, with remaining parts taken from reference TRBV13 and TRBJ2-7, reads AAGVIQSPRHLIKEKRETATLKCYPIPRHDTVYWYQQGPGQDPQFLISFYEKMQSDKGSIPDRFSAQQFSDYHSELNMSSLELGDSALYFCARSRATGRNEQYFGPGTRLTVT.

This clonotype is categorized as medium-sized. The chain couples TRBV6-1 to TRBJ1-1; 10 bases fit TRBD1. CDR3 length: 15 amino acids. V dropped 5 bases and J dropped 5; count of bases not matched to a gene: 8. Germline CDR1 and CDR2: MNHNS and SASEGT. The CDR3 DNA is TGTGCCAGCAGTTACGTAGGGACAGGGGTGACTGAAGCTTTCTTT. Translation: CASSYVGTGVTEAFF.

This sequence joins TRBV7-3 and TRBJ2-1; TRBD1 matches at 7 bases. CDR1 and CDR2 from the germline V gene are SGHTA and FQGTGA. The junction had 12 bases not matched to a gene; V was cut back by 4 bases and J by 6 bases. The CDR3 is 16 residues long. In nucleotides, the CDR3 is TGTGCCAGCAGCTCCATACAGGGGTCGCTGACCAATGAGCAGTTCTTC. Its translation is CASSSIQGSLTNEQFF.

A note on this clonotype: A read error may be the cause here, since a much bigger clone is one base away. The rearrangement joins TRBV19 to TRBJ1-3; no reliable D call. This CDR3 contains 12 residues. From germline, CDR1 is LNHDA and CDR2 SQIVND (reference sequence). V lost 10 bases to trimming and J lost 3 bases, with 10 bases between them. CDR3 loop: CAIADLGNTIYF. The CDR3 region has the DNA TGTGCCATTGCGGACCTTGGAAACACCATATATTTT.

This clonotype was seen more than once but under ten times. The chain combines TRBV6-1 with TRBJ2-2; D is unclear. Germline V gives CDR1 MNHNS, CDR2 SASEGT. CDR3 length equals 17 residues. Trimming pared 2 bases from V and 7 bases from J, leaving 20 bases between. The CDR3 DNA follows: TGTGCCAGCAGTGAATTCGGAATGTGGGTAACGGGCGGGGAGCTGTTTTTT. Translated: CASSEFGMWVTGGELFF.

As for this clonotype: A much bigger clone sits one base away, suggesting this may be a read error. This chain uses TRBV20-1 with TRBJ1-2; TRBD1 matches 8 bases. The J segment lost 4 bases and the V segment lost 7 bases, leaving 5 bases of the junction unmatched. The CDR3 is 12 amino acids. Germline V gene sequence: CDR1 DFQATT, CDR2 SNEGSKA (reference sequence). CDR3 protein: CSVSTGAYGYTF. The CDR3 bases are TGCAGTGTTTCGACAGGGGCCTATGGCTACACCTTC.

This clonotype was observed many times. The chain carries TRBV6-6 and TRBJ2-3; maybe TRBD2 (6 bases). Germline CDR1 MNHNY, CDR2 SVGAGI (reference sequence). Trimming pared 2 bases from V and 6 bases from J, leaving 9 bases between. This CDR3 is built from 13 residues. In DNA form, the CDR3 reads TGTGCCAGCAGTTACAGGGCGGGGGATACGCAGTATTTT. Translated, it gives CASSYRAGDTQYF.

This clonotype was seen many times. J is TRBJ1-3 and V is TRBV2, with a tentative D call TRBD1 (6 bases). Trimming removed 7 bases from V and 2 bases from J, with 15 bases in between. CDR1 and CDR2 from the germline V gene are SNHLY and FYNNEI. The CDR3 loop spans 15 amino acids. The CDR3 DNA is TGTGCCAGCATCAGGGGTCGAGGAACTGGAAACACCATATATTTT. Protein: CASIRGRGTGNTIYF.

This clonotype was seen only a few times. The J gene is TRBJ2-7, the V gene TRBV7-9; D uncertain. CDR3 size: 13 residues. Trimming cost V 1 base and J 6 bases, with 10 bases left between them. Per the germline V gene, CDR1 is SEHNR and CDR2 is FQNEAQ (reference sequence). The CDR3 reads CASSLVGSREQYF. CDR3 in DNA: TGTGCCAGCAGCTTAGTGGGGTCCCGCGAGCAGTACTTC.

Turning to this clonotype: A much larger clone lies one base from this, so it may be a read error. The chain employs TRBV6-2 or TRBV6-3 and TRBJ2-2; D gene ambiguous. The CDR3 has 14 amino acids. The V and J ends lost 2 bases and 10 bases respectively, with 14 bases between them. Germline CDR1 is MNHEY and CDR2 is SVGEGT. The CDR3 loop reads CASSYDVGAVELFF. CDR3 DNA: TGTGCCAGCAGTTACGACGTGGGTGCCGTGGAGCTGTTTTTT.

This clonotype has at least ten counts. The chain is built from TRBV12-3 or TRBV12-4 and TRBJ1-5; the match to TRBD1 covers 9 bases. This CDR3 region has 14 residues. J was trimmed by 5 bases and V by 5 bases; bases with no gene match: 4. The CDR3 nucleotides read TGTGCCAGCAGTCCCGACAGGGGGGATCAGCCCCAGCATTTT. Translation: CASSPDRGDQPQHF.

As to this clonotype: A much larger clone is a single base away; this may be a read error. This chain links TRBV12-3 or TRBV12-4 with TRBJ1-5; TRBD1 might be the D (5 bases). The CDR3 runs 14 residues. V dropped 7 bases and J dropped 0 bases, with 10 bases sitting between them. DNA of the CDR3: TGTGCCAGCAATGGGGCCCATAGCAATCAGCCCCAGCATTTT. Residues: CASNGAHSNQPQHF.

Note on this clonotype: One base away lies a much larger clone, so this may be a sequencing read error. The chain carries TRBV7-2 and TRBJ2-7; D uncertain. This CDR3 has 14 amino acids. Germline V gives CDR1 SGHTA, CDR2 FQGNSA. This chain's CDR3 is CASILAQAKYEQYF. CDR3 sequence (DNA): TGTGCCAGCATCTTAGCCCAGGCAAAGTACGAGCAGTACTTC. The full variable domain, in which reference TRBV7-2 and TRBJ2-7 provide the parts outside the CDR3, is GAGVSQSPSNKVTEKGKDVELRCDPISGHTALYWYRQSLGQGLEFLIYFQGNSAPDKSGLPSDRFSAERTGGSVSTLTIQRTQQEDSAVYLCASILAQAKYEQYFGPGTRLTVT.

This chain uses TRBV4-3 with TRBJ2-6; no clear D. V shed 0 bases and J shed 2 bases, with 8 bases lying between them. This CDR3 has 16 residues. The germline V gene encodes CDR1 LGHNA and CDR2 YSLEER. DNA of the CDR3: TGCGCCAGCAGCCAAGATCGGAATCCTGGGGCCAACGTCCTGACTTTC. This gives the protein CASSQDRNPGANVLTF.

This clonotype was found many times. The chain is built from TRBV27 and TRBJ1-1; D remains ambiguous. The V gene lost 5 bases and the J gene lost 10 bases, with 20 bases spanning the gap. Germline V CDR1 and CDR2: MNHEY, SMNVEV (reference sequence). CDR3 size: 14 residues. The CDR3 reads CASSLNVVGVRAFF. CDR3 DNA: TGTGCCAGCAGTCTCAACGTGGTTGGGGTTAGAGCTTTCTTT.

This clonotype has at least ten counts. This chain connects TRBV7-8 to TRBJ2-7, with 11 bases that match TRBD2. The CDR3 sequence is 18 residues long. Trimming removed 5 bases from V and 0 bases from J; junction bases left unmatched: 12. In germline, CDR1 is SGHVS, CDR2 FQNEAQ. The CDR3 DNA reads as TGTGCCAGCAGCCCTATGGGACTAGCGGATGTGAGCTCCTACGAGCAGTACTTC. This sequence encodes CASSPMGLADVSSYEQYF.

In its sample, this clonotype was seen a few times. This chain uses TRBV6-1 with TRBJ1-5; 9 bases agree with TRBD1. V trimming: 8 bases; J trimming: 4 bases; junction bases outside the gene matches: 9. The CDR3 covers 15 residues. Germline CDR1 is MNHNS and CDR2 is SASEGT. This chain's CDR3 is CASARTGARNQPQHF. CDR3 nucleotides: TGTGCCAGCGCACGGACAGGGGCTAGGAATCAGCCCCAGCATTTT.

This clonotype was seen a handful of times. The chain has TRBV20-1 and TRBJ1-1; D possibly corresponds to TRBD1 (5 bases). CDR3 length: 13 residues. The V gene's germline CDR1 is DFQATT and CDR2 SNEGSKA (reference sequence). Trimming shortened V by 6 bases and J by 2 bases, and 13 bases separated the two germline ends. CDR3 loop: CSASPTGNTEAFF. The CDR3 nucleotides are TGCAGTGCATCGCCTACAGGAAACACTGAAGCTTTCTTT.